The subject of this entry is one T cell receptor beta chain. Its antigen remains undetermined. No much larger clone is present one base from it, and per-base qualities are unavailable. TCRbeta CDR3 regions were amplified from genomic DNA by means of the immunoSEQ Assay, a bias-controlled multiplex PCR. Per the original workflow: The number of nucleated cells in each sample was estimated by amplification of reference gene primers within the assay. To quantify the absolute abundance of each unique TCRbeta CDR3 rearrangement, sequence reads were collapsed and filtered. For each sample, productive Simpson clonality was calculated by taking the square root of Simpson's diversity index across productive rearrangements. The clones in this table, taken by TCRdb from immuneACCESS, are in-frame only. Not every clone is retained; where verified, under half of the shortfall comes from an unresolved V gene, and the cause of the rest is unknown. V and J calls plus clone size are reproduced from that table; the DNA served to infer D and trimming. This sample holds some 200,000 clones; 80% were observed only once. The biggest ten clones account for around 7.4% of the sample.

Enrolling through a virtual design, the prospective study's participants ranged in age from roughly 18 to 89 years and lived across 24 United States geographic areas. Cohort assignment in the prospective study relied on participant-reported clinical history from a screening survey and a study questionnaire. In the prospective study, mobile phlebotomists collected whole blood, serum and a nasopharyngeal or oropharyngeal swab from each participant. Over a roughly two-month period, participants in the prospective study had the option of providing additional blood draws and questionnaires. Before DNA extraction, blood samples from the prospective study were shipped at room temperature or frozen. The data belong to a study of blood T cell repertoires in COVID-19 (dated by TCRdb to about 2020). Study-level background: Samples from collaborators originated in the United States, Italy and Spain and spanned both the acute and convalescent phases of COVID-19. The material from the prospective study consisted of cDNA or gDNA derived from T cells, B-cell-depleted T cells, or PBMCs. Where HLA class I and class II types were available, the types were taken from metadata supplied by the sample provider, not from assay-based typing. Deeply sampled blood TCRbeta repertoires from subjects exposed to, actively infected with, or recovered from COVID-19 were included in the dataset. The repertoires were released in a freely available public database meant as a resource for research on the immune response to SARS-CoV-2. Nearly every sample came with metadata listing a de-identified subject ID, COVID-19 status, age in years and sex. Samples were obtained from the ongoing ImmuneRACE study (first 160 participants) and from over 1,000 subjects provided by 6 global collaborators.

On the study overall, not on this receptor specifically: The amount of clinical and demographic metadata varied by source and participant and was provided uncurated.

The source is a woman in her thirties or forties with acute COVID-19. Material: PBMCs or T cells enriched from blood (not recorded which).

CDR3 reads: CASSVGDRVYPNTIYF. The nucleotide sequence reads as follows: TGTGCCAGCAGCGTAGGTGACAGGGTGTACCCAAACACCATATATTTT. The chain is encoded by TRBV9 joined to TRBJ1-3; TRBD1 aligns with 7 central bases. The germline V gene yields SGDLS for CDR1 and YYNGEE for CDR2. For this chain, trimming is 0 bases at the V end and 6 bases at the J end, and the number of junction bases without a gene match is 9. CDR3 length: 16 amino acids, cysteine to phenylalanine. Just CDR3 DNA is preserved here, 48 bases in frame from base 1.